This TCR beta chain was obtained from a study of response to subunit inactivated influenza vaccine. TCRdb analysed the RT-PCR reads with MiXCR anew, one entry per CDR3 protein. The table lists 450,000 to 550,000 distinct CDR3 sequences, less than 30% of them singletons. As concerns this clonotype: Antigen unknown.

Germline V lookup: CDR1 MNHNS, CDR2 SASEGT. The CDR3 is made up of 17 amino acids. The V gene end was trimmed by 5 bases and the J gene end by 1 base; junction bases not matched to a gene: 8. General observations from the study: Each seasonal flu vaccination may recruit only limited new T cells, authors suggested.

The genes are TRBV6-1 and TRBJ2-3; 11 bases align to TRBD2. The sequencing here drew on CD4+ T cells sorted from PBMCs, taken around 5 days after vaccination. The TCR comes from a man aged 50 or older who received an inactivated influenza vaccine. The CDR3: CASSPGGLAARTDTQYF. The CDR3 DNA sequence: TGTGCCAGCAGTCCCGGGGGACTAGCGGCCCGCACAGATACGCAGTATTTT.